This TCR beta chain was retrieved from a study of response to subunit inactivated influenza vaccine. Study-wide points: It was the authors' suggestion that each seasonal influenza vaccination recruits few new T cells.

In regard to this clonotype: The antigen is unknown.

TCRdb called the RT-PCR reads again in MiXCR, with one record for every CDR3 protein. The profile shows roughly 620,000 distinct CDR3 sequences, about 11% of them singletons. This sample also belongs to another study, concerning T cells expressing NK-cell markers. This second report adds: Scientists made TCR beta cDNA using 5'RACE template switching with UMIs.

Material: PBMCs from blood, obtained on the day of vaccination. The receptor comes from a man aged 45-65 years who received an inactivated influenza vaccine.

This chain's CDR3 is CASSYPGQGAKYEQYF. CDR3 nucleotide sequence: TGTGCCAGCAGTTACCCGGGACAGGGGGCAAAGTACGAGCAGTACTTC. V usage is TRBV6-5 and J usage is TRBJ2-7; 12 bases line up with TRBD1. Germline lookup yields CDR1 MNHEY and CDR2 SVGAGI. The ends lost 2 bases at V and 4 bases at J; junction bases unmatched: 6. The CDR3 length is 16 residues.